The source of this TCR beta chain is a study of T-cell memory formation after mild COVID-19. Study-level findings and limits: Contracting clones, day 15 to 85, had balanced CD4/CD8, and later expanders favored CD4+.

The germline CDR1 and CDR2 sequences are ENHRY and SYGVKD. CDR3 size: 14 residues. With 4 bases removed from V and 2 bases from J, the gap between germline ends came to 6 bases. TCRdb reprocessed the 5' RACE reads with MiXCR, giving one entry per CDR3 protein. The repertoire has about 440,000 distinct CDR3 sequences, 20% of them found once; the top ten carry roughly 8.4%. Turning to this clonotype: Its antigen is not known.

The receptor comes from an adult woman who had mild COVID-19 (a few samples of this study predate the infection). Cell type and time point are not known. V and J are TRBV10-3 and TRBJ1-6; unclear D gene. The sample comprised PBMCs or a T cell subset sorted from them (not recorded which). CDR3 coding DNA: TGTGCCATCAGTGCCGGCGCCTATAATTCACCCCTCCACTTT. Translation gives CAISAGAYNSPLHF.